This TCR beta chain was found in a study of T cell responses to AZD1222 COVID-19 vaccine. General study points: Every sample of the repertoires postdated the peak T cell response. Among the donors, most were white British and more were female, and clonal diversity was possibly underestimated. Breadth and depth of Spike-specific TCRs rose after two AZD1222 doses.

The CDR3 consists of 16 residues. CDR1 is LNHDA and CDR2 is SQIVND in the germline V gene (reference sequence). V lost 1 base to trimming and J lost 4 bases, with 14 bases between them. About this clone itself: Its antigen is not identified.

This table comes from immunoSEQ multiplex PCR, and its TCRdb copy is limited to in-frame clones, with some not included. The sample carries approximately 110,000 clones, 85% to 90% recorded once. The TCR was taken from an adult in good health. The chain couples TRBV19 to TRBJ1-5; D perhaps matches TRBD1 (6 bases). Material: peripheral blood, obtained on day 0 of AZD1222 vaccination. The CDR3: CASSIGGGGMNQPQHF. CDR3 sequence (DNA): TGTGCCAGTAGTATAGGAGGGGGGGGTATGAATCAGCCCCAGCATTTT.